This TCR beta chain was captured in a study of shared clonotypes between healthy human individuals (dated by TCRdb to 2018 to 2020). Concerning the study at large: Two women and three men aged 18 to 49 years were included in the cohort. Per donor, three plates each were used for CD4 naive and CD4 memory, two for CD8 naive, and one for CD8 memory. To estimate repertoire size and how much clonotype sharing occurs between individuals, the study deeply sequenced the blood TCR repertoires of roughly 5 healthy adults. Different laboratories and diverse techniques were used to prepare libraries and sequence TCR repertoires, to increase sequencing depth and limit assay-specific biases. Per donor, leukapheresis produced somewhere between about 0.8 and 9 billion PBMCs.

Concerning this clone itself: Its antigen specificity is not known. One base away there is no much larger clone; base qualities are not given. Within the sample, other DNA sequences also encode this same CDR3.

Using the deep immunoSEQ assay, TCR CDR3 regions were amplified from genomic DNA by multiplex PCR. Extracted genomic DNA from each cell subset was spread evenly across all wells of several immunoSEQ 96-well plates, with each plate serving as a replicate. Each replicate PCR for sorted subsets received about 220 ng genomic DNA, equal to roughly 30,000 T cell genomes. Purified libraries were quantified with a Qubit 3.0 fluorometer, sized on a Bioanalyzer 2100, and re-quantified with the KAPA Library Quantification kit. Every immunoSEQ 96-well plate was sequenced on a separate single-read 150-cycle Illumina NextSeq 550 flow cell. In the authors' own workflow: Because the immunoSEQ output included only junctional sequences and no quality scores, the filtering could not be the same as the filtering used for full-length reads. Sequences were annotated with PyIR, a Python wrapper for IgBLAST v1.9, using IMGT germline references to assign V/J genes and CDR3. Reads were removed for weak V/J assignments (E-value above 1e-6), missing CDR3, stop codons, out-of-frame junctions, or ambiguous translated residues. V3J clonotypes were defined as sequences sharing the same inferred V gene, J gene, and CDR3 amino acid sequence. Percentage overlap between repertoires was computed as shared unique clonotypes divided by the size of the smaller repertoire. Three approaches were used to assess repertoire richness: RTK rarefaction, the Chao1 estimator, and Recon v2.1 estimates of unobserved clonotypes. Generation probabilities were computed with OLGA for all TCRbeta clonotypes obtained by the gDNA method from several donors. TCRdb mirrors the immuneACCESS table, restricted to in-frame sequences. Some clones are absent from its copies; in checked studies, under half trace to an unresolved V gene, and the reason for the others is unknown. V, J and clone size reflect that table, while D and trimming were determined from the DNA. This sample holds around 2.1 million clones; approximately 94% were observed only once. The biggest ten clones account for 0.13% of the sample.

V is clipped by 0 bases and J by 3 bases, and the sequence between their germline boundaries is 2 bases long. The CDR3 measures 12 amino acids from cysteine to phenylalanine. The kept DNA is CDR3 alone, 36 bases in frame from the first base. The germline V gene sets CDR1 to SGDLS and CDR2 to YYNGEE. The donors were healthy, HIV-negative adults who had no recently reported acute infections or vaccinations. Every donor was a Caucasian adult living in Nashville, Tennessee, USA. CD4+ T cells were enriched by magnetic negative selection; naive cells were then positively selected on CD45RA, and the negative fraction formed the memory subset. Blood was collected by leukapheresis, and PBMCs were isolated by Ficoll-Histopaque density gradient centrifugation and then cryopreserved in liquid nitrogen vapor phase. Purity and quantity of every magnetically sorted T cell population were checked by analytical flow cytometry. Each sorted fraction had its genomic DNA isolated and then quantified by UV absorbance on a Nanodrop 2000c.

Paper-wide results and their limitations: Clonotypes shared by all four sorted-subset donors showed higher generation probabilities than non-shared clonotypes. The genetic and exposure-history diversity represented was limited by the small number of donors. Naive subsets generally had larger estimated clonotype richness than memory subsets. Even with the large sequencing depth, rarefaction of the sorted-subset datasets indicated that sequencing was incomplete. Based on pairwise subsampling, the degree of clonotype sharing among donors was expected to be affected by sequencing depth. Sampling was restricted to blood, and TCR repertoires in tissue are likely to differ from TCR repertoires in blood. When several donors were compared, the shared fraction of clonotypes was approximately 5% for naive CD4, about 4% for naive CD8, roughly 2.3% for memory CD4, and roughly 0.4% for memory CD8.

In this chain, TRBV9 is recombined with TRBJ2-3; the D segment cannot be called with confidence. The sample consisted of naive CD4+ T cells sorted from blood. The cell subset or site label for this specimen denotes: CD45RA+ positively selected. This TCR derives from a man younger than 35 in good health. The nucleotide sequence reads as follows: TGTGCCAGCAGCGTAGAAACAGATACGCAGTATTTT. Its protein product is CASSVETDTQYF. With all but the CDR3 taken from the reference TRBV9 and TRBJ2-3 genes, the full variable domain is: DSGVTQTPKHLITATGQRVTLRCSPRSGDLSVYWYQQSLDQGLQFLIQYYNGEERAKGNILERFSAQQFPDLHSELNLSSLELGDSALYFCASSVETDTQYFGPGTRLTVL.